The TCR beta chain under discussion was sequenced for a study of OX40 agonist ivuxolimab in advanced cancers. Study details: With a range of roughly 23 to 90, age averaged approximately 55 years, and around 80% were male. Anti-PD-1, anti-PD-L1 or anti-CTLA-4 therapy given earlier was allowed, and approximately 40% had some.

The repertoire was sequenced with immunoSEQ multiplex PCR; TCRdb's copy has only in-frame clones and lacks some. The sample consists of about 79,000 clones, around 90% of them appearing once. Per the germline V gene, CDR1 is MDHEN and CDR2 is SYDVKM. The CDR3 contains 13 residues. Trimming took 3 bases from V and 7 from J, leaving 12 bases between them. A remark on this clone: What it recognizes is unknown.

Study observations and caveats: Dose levels from 0.1 to 3.0 mg/kg saw CD4+ and CD8+ blood T cells expand clonally by week 6. Among T cells, CD8+ cells averaged more expanded clones than CD4+ cells.

The TCR originated in an adult with an advanced solid tumor such as melanoma, head and neck, liver or kidney cancer. Sequences were derived from CD4+ or CD8+ T cells sorted from blood, sampled in a trial of the OX40 agonist ivuxolimab. This chain uses TRBV28 with TRBJ2-5, with TRBD2 as a possible D gene (7 bases). CDR3 amino acids: CASSFGEGGTQYF. DNA of the CDR3: TGTGCCAGCAGTTTCGGGGAGGGGGGGACCCAGTACTTC.